One sample yielded the 11 T cell receptor beta chains listed below, sequenced in a study of CD8+CD57+ T cells in acquired aplastic anemia. The TCR beta profiling, which covered VDJ combination and CDR3 sequence, was carried out using genomic DNA as the template. Using its own MiXCR run on the reads, TCRdb lists one record per CDR3 protein. Counted here are some 150,000 distinct CDR3 sequences, just over 50% occurring once; the ten biggest clones make up 9.5% to 15%. Patients included in sequencing had previously demonstrated CD8+CD57+ cell expansion by flow cytometry. Sequencing was carried out using sorted CD4+, CD8+, or CD8+CD57+ T cells (not recorded which) from PBMCs. These receptor sequences come from a human donor with aplastic anemia.

Notes on this clonotype: Possible read error: a much larger clone is one base away. The rearrangement uses TRBV2 and TRBJ1-5; possibly TRBD1 for D (6 bases). This CDR3 comprises 13 residues. Germline-derived CDR1 and CDR2 are SNHLY and FYNNEI. Trimming left V 8 bases short and J 3 bases short, with 11 bases between. Here the CDR3 DNA reads TGTGCCAGCCGTGGACAGAACAATCAGCCCCAGCATTTT. It codes for CASRGQNNQPQHF. The full variable domain, with the rest looked up from reference TRBV2 and TRBJ1-5, is EPEVTQTPSHQVTQMGQEVILRCVPISNHLYFYWYRQILGQKVEFLVSFYNNEISEKSEIFDDQFSVERPDGSNFTLKIRSTKLEDSAMYFCASRGQNNQPQHFGDGTRLSIL.

The chain is built from TRBV11-2 and TRBJ1-4; TRBD1 matches at 7 bases. The CDR3 contains 13 residues. Trimming cost V 5 bases and J 8 bases; bases outside gene matches: 5. Per germline, CDR1 SGHAT and CDR2 FQNNGV. The CDR3 sequence is CASSGRGNEKLFF. The CDR3 bases are TGTGCCAGCAGCGGCAGGGGGAACGAAAAACTGTTTTTT.

There are many counts of this clonotype. The rearrangement uses TRBV10-2 and TRBJ1-4; TRBD1 agrees at 9 bases. The V and J ends lost 3 bases and 4 bases, in that order; junction bases with no gene match: 3. CDR3 length equals 15 residues. Germline V gene lookup returns CDR1 WSHSY and CDR2 SAAADI. CDR3 amino acids: CASSDGTGHNEKLFF. The CDR3 DNA sequence: TGCGCCAGCAGTGATGGGACAGGGCATAATGAAAAACTGTTTTTT.

The J gene is TRBJ1-2, the V gene TRBV13; TRBD1 matches at 9 bases. With 0 bases clipped from V and 11 bases from J, the junction kept 13 bases outside the gene matches. Germline V CDR1 and CDR2: PRHDT, FYEKMQ (reference sequence). This CDR3 comprises 16 residues. In DNA form, the CDR3 reads TGTGCCAGCAGCTTAGGAGGCGGGACAGGGAGGACGGGTTACACCTTC. Protein product: CASSLGGGTGRTGYTF.

This clonotype came up many times. J is TRBJ2-1 and V is TRBV7-3; TRBD1 matches 9 bases. Germline V gives CDR1 SGHTA, CDR2 FQGTGA. The J segment lost 6 bases and the V segment lost 5 bases, leaving 8 bases of the junction unmatched. This CDR3 is built from 15 residues. CDR3 amino acids: CASSIPGQGGNEQFF. The CDR3 coding sequence is TGTGCCAGCAGCATACCGGGACAGGGTGGCAATGAGCAGTTCTTC.

A note on this clonotype: One end of the junction does not line up with germline, which may come from a read error. V and J are TRBV29-1 and TRBJ2-3; no firm D call. The germline CDR1 and CDR2 sequences are SQVTM and ANQGSEA. CDR3 size: 14 residues. For the CDR3, the DNA is TGTGCCAGTAGTATCCTACCAATCACAGATACGCAGTATTTT. This sequence encodes CASSILPITDTQYF.

The chain joins TRBV24-1 to TRBJ2-3; D remains unclear. The CDR3 is 13 amino acids. Per germline, CDR1 KGHDR and CDR2 SFDVKD. The V end was cut by 1 base, the J end by 5 bases, with 6 bases between. CDR3 sequence: CATSDLRQDTQYF. CDR3 nucleotides: TGTGCCACCAGTGATTTACGCCAAGATACGCAGTATTTT.

The chain combines TRBV5-6 with TRBJ1-4; tentatively, D is TRBD1 (5 bases). The CDR3 totals 15 residues. V was trimmed by 0 bases and J by 6 bases, leaving 12 bases between them. CDR1 is SGHDT, CDR2 YYEEEE, per germline. The CDR3 here is CASSLAGGLDEKLFF. The CDR3 region has the DNA TGTGCCAGCAGCTTGGCCGGGGGTTTGGATGAAAAACTGTTTTTT.

This clonotype has just a few counts. The chain carries TRBV11-2 and TRBJ2-1; TRBD1 aligns across 12 bases. The germline V gene has CDR1 SGHAT and CDR2 FQNNGV. V was pared by 6 bases and J by 7 bases, with 4 bases of the junction left unmatched. The CDR3 contains 14 residues. CDR3 nucleotide sequence: TGTGCCAGCAGGGGGACAGGGGGCCGGAATGAGCAGTTCTTC. It translates to CASRGTGGRNEQFF.

This chain connects TRBV20-1 to TRBJ1-2; the match to TRBD1 covers 10 bases. Losses at the gene ends were 0 bases for V and 4 bases for J; bases not matched to a gene: 5. This CDR3 spans 15 amino acids. The germline V gene has CDR1 DFQATT and CDR2 SNEGSKA (reference sequence). The CDR3 protein is CSARDLGQGIYGYTF. Here the CDR3 DNA reads TGCAGTGCTAGAGATCTGGGACAGGGGATCTATGGCTACACCTTC.

At least ten counts were recorded for this clonotype. The chain employs TRBV7-2 and TRBJ1-5; unclear D gene. Germline V gives CDR1 SGHTA, CDR2 FQGNSA. The CDR3 consists of 13 residues. V was pared by 3 bases and J by 3 bases, with 6 bases between. The CDR3 DNA reads TGTGCCAGCAGCTTCGGGGACAATCAGCCCCAGCATTTT. Translating gives CASSFGDNQPQHF.